This passage covers 9 T cell receptor beta chains from one sample sequenced in a study of blood T cell repertoires in COVID-19. The assay was immunoSEQ multiplex PCR, and TCRdb's table has in-frame clones only and misses some. The table includes a few hundred thousand clones, 87% detected once. The sample was peripheral blood. These receptors came from a man in his late teens or twenties with active or convalescent COVID-19.

This clone was seen a few times. V and J are TRBV5-4 and TRBJ2-3, with TRBD2 identical over 8 bases. The V gene end was trimmed by 2 bases and the J gene end by 4 bases; junction bases not matched to a gene: 12. Germline CDR1 reads SGHNT; CDR2 reads YYREEE (reference sequence). The CDR3 loop spans 17 amino acids. The CDR3 DNA follows: TGTGCCAGCAGCTTTGGCGGGAGGTCTTCTGGGGCAGATACGCAGTATTTT. Its translation is CASSFGGRSSGADTQYF.

The chain recombines TRBV19 with TRBJ1-1, with D perhaps matching TRBD1 (5 bases). The germline CDR1 and CDR2 sequences are LNHDA and SQIVND (reference sequence). The CDR3 has 14 amino acids. V was trimmed by 5 bases and J by 2 bases, leaving 12 bases between them. The CDR3 is CASSFGGPNTEAFF. The CDR3 DNA follows: TGTGCCAGTAGTTTCGGGGGACCTAACACTGAAGCTTTCTTT.

Only one count was recorded for this clone. The chain couples TRBV7-3 to TRBJ2-3, with 8 bases that match TRBD1. J was trimmed by 3 bases and V by 5 bases; bases with no gene match: 10. Germline V lookup: CDR1 SGHTA, CDR2 FQGTGA. The CDR3 has 16 residues. The CDR3 DNA reads TGTGCCAGCAGCCTATCCAGGGGGCTCGGGACAGATACGCAGTATTTT. This sequence encodes CASSLSRGLGTDTQYF.

CDR3 residues: CASSPGTGHYSNQPQHF. The CDR3 bases are TGTGCCAGCTCACCTGGGACAGGGCACTATAGCAATCAGCCCCAGCATTTT. The rearrangement links TRBV18 to TRBJ1-5, with 9 positions matching TRBD1. The length of the CDR3 is 17 residues. The junction had 6 bases not matched to a gene; V was cut back by 3 bases and J by 0 bases. Germline V gene sequence: CDR1 KGHSH, CDR2 LQKENI.

This clone was detected only once. The gene calls are TRBV10-3 and TRBJ1-5; possible D gene TRBD1, 5 bases. V was cut by 3 bases and J by 1 base, with 13 bases left in between. CDR3 length: 16 amino acids. CDR1 is ENHRY, CDR2 SYGVKD, per germline. CDR3 sequence reads: CAISDRGDVSNQPQHF. In DNA form, the CDR3 reads TGTGCCATCAGTGACCGGGGGGATGTAAGCAATCAGCCCCAGCATTTT.

The chain employs TRBV4-1 and TRBJ2-1, with TRBD2 identical over 7 bases. V was pared by 1 base and J by 3 bases, with 18 bases of the junction left unmatched. From germline, CDR1 is MGHRA and CDR2 YSYEKL. This CDR3 comprises 20 residues. The CDR3 region is CASSQVKSSGIMGGYNEQFF. The CDR3 DNA reads as TGCGCCAGCAGCCAAGTTAAATCAAGCGGGATAATGGGAGGCTACAATGAGCAGTTCTTC.

This chain uses TRBV6-2 or TRBV6-3 with TRBJ1-2, with TRBD1 matching 8 bases. The CDR3 extends over 14 amino acids. J gave up 4 bases and V 5 bases, and 6 bases lay outside the gene matches. CDR1 is MNHEY, CDR2 SVGEGT, per germline. In DNA form, the CDR3 reads TGTGCCAGCAGTACGACAGGGGCCTCCTATGGCTACACCTTC. It codes for CASSTTGASYGYTF.

The CDR3 protein is CASSGRGQVNTEAFF. Here the CDR3 DNA reads TGTGCCAGCAGCGGAAGGGGACAGGTGAACACTGAAGCTTTCTTT. The gene calls are TRBV7-9 and TRBJ1-1, with 8 nucleotides matching TRBD1. The CDR3 covers 15 residues. Trimming cost V 5 bases and J 0 bases; bases outside gene matches: 5. The germline V gene has CDR1 SEHNR and CDR2 FQNEAQ (reference sequence).

This chain joins TRBV30 and TRBJ1-1; perhaps TRBD1 as D (6 bases). CDR1 is GTSNPN and CDR2 is SVGIG in the germline V gene (reference sequence). This CDR3 region has 13 residues. V was pared by 5 bases and J by 4 bases, with 14 bases between. The CDR3 is CAWWGGLGTEAFF. In DNA, the CDR3 is TGTGCCTGGTGGGGGGGCTTGGGCACTGAAGCTTTCTTT.